This T cell receptor beta chain was sequenced in a study of shared clonotypes between healthy human individuals (dated by TCRdb to 2020 to 2022). Background on the whole study: Three men and a couple of women, aged 18 to 49 years, made up the cohort. For each donor, CD4 naive and CD4 memory were each run on three plates, CD8 naive on two plates, and CD8 memory on one plate. Blood TCR repertoires of a handful of healthy adults were deeply sequenced to estimate repertoire size and the extent of clonotype sharing between individuals. Libraries were prepared and TCR repertoires were sequenced by different laboratories using diverse techniques, in order to increase sequencing depth and limit assay-specific biases. Leukapheresis yielded between about 0.94 and 9.5 billion PBMCs per donor. Here is what the overall study found, with its caveats: Because the study included only a small number of donors, the genetic and exposure-history diversity represented was limited. Compared with non-shared clonotypes, clonotypes shared by all four sorted-subset donors had higher generation probabilities. Sampling was restricted to blood, and TCR repertoires in tissue are likely to differ from TCR repertoires in blood. Based on pairwise subsampling, the degree of clonotype sharing among donors was expected to be affected by sequencing depth. Even with the large sequencing depth, rarefaction of the sorted-subset datasets indicated that sequencing was incomplete. Approximately 5% of naive CD4, 3.5% of naive CD8, 2.3% of memory CD4, and around 0.42% of memory CD8 clonotypes were shared across a few donors. Estimated clonotype richness was generally larger for naive than for memory subsets.

On this clone: Its antigen is still unknown. Base qualities are not recorded, but no much larger clone differs from it by a single base.

Using the deep immunoSEQ assay, multiplex PCR amplified TCR CDR3 regions from genomic DNA. For each cell subset, the extracted genomic DNA was distributed evenly across all wells of several immunoSEQ 96-well plates, and each plate served as one replicate. Each replicate PCR for sorted subsets received around 200 ng genomic DNA, equal to tens of thousands of T cell genomes. The purified libraries were quantified using a Qubit 3.0 fluorometer, sized with a Bioanalyzer 2100, and then quantified again using the KAPA Library Quantification kit. Every immunoSEQ 96-well plate was sequenced on a separate single-read 150-cycle Illumina NextSeq 550 flow cell. Concerning the study's data processing: Because only junctional sequences without quality scores were contained in the immunoSEQ output, filtering matching that applied to full-length reads could not be performed. Sequences were annotated with PyIR, a Python wrapper for IgBLAST v1.9, using IMGT germline references to assign V/J genes and CDR3. Any read was removed if the V/J assignment was weak (E-value above 1e-6), the CDR3 was missing, or the read contained stop codons, out-of-frame junctions, or ambiguous translated residues. V3J clonotypes were defined by identical inferred V gene, J gene, and CDR3 amino acid sequence. To compute the percentage overlap between repertoires, the number of shared unique clonotypes was divided by the size of the smaller repertoire. Repertoire richness was assessed with RTK rarefaction, the Chao1 estimator, and Recon v2.1 estimates of unobserved clonotypes. OLGA was used to compute generation probabilities for all TCRbeta clonotypes that the gDNA method yielded from a handful of donors. In its TCRdb copy, this immuneACCESS table keeps in-frame sequences only and misses some clones. Where compared with another copy, unresolved V genes explain less than half of these, and the others have no known cause. V and J calls and clone size are copied from that table; D and trimming were computed from the DNA. The table for this sample lists millions of clones; less than 95% of them were counted only once. About 1.1% of the sample belongs to the ten largest clones.

From cysteine to phenylalanine, the CDR3 is 14 amino acids long. CDR3 DNA is the only sequence kept; it has 42 bases, read in frame from the first base. Via the germline V gene, CDR1 is SGHDT and CDR2 YYEEEE. Trimming removed 6 bases from V and 3 bases from J; the gene matches leave 9 bases unexplained. CD8 naive samples were CD45RO-negative cells positively selected for CCR7, giving a CD45RA+CCR7+ population that excluded TemRA cells. Donors were healthy HIV-negative adults with no recently reported acute infections or vaccinations. Every donor was a Caucasian adult living in Nashville, Tennessee, USA. After blood collection by leukapheresis, PBMCs were isolated using Ficoll-Histopaque density gradient centrifugation and then cryopreserved in the vapor phase of liquid nitrogen. Analytical flow cytometry was used to check the purity and quantity of every magnetically sorted T cell population. Genomic DNA was isolated from each sorted fraction and quantified by UV absorbance on a Nanodrop 2000c.

The chain employs TRBV5-6 and TRBJ2-7, and 7 bases in between align with TRBD1. Sample: naive CD8+ T cells sorted from blood. The cell subset or site label corresponds to: CD45RA+CCR7+. This clonotype was sampled from a young man in good health. In nucleotides, the sequence is TGTGCCAGCACCTTCGGGGACAGTGTCTACGAGCAGTACTTC. It translates to CASTFGDSVYEQYF.